This T cell receptor beta chain is drawn from a study of CD8 T cells in ankylosing spondylitis. TCR beta libraries were made by quantitative 5'-RACE with molecular barcodes. TCRdb analysed the 5' RACE reads with MiXCR anew, one entry per CDR3 protein. Here the sample spans 200,000 to 300,000 distinct CDR3 sequences, 7.5% to 9.5% being singletons. This clonotype was counted many times. As yet, its antigen is unknown. Overall study results and limits: For ankylosing spondylitis blood, a TCR beta motif of 8 or 9 highly homologous variants appeared characteristic. Reported data indicate significant enrichment of disease-linked clones within matched ankylosing spondylitis synovial fluid. The disease-linked clones had a CD8+ phenotype and low blood frequencies.

The sequence was obtained from a female donor with ankylosing spondylitis or in good health (not recorded which). The sample was blood, either unsorted or a sorted T cell fraction (not recorded which).

The CDR3 is CASSPPGQGNEQFF. The CDR3, as DNA: TGTGCCAGCAGCCCGCCGGGACAGGGGAATGAGCAGTTCTTC. V usage is TRBV7-3 and J usage is TRBJ2-1; TRBD1 matches at 10 bases. The CDR3 spans 14 residues. Germline values: CDR1 SGHTA, CDR2 FQGTGA. With 5 bases clipped from V and 7 bases from J, the junction kept 5 bases outside the gene matches.